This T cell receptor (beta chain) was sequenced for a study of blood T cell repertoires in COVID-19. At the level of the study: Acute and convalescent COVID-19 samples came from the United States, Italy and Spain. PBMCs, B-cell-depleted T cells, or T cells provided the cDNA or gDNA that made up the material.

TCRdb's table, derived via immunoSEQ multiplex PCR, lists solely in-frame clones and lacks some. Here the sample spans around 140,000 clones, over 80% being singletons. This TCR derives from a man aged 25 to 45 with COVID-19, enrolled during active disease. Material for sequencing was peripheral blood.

The CDR3 DNA sequence: TGTGCCAGCAGTTTATTCCCAGGGCAGGGGGCTTCTGGCTACACCTTC. It specifies CASSLFPGQGASGYTF. The V call is TRBV27, the J call TRBJ1-2; 8 nucleotides line up with TRBD1. This CDR3 comprises 16 residues. Trimming at V came to 1 base and at J to 7 bases, leaving 11 bases not matched to a gene. Germline V gene lookup returns CDR1 MNHEY and CDR2 SMNVEV (reference sequence).